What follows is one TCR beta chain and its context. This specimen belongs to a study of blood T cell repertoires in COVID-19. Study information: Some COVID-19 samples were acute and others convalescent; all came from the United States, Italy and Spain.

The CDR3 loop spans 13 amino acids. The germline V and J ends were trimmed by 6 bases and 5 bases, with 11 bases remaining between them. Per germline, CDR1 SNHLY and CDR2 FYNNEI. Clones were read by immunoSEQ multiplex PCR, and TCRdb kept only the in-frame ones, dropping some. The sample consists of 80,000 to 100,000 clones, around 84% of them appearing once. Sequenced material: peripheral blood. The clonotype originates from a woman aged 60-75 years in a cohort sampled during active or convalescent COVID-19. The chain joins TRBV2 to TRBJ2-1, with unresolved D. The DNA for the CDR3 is TGTGCCAGCAGCCATGGCAGGAACAATGAGCAGTTCTTC. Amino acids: CASSHGRNNEQFF.